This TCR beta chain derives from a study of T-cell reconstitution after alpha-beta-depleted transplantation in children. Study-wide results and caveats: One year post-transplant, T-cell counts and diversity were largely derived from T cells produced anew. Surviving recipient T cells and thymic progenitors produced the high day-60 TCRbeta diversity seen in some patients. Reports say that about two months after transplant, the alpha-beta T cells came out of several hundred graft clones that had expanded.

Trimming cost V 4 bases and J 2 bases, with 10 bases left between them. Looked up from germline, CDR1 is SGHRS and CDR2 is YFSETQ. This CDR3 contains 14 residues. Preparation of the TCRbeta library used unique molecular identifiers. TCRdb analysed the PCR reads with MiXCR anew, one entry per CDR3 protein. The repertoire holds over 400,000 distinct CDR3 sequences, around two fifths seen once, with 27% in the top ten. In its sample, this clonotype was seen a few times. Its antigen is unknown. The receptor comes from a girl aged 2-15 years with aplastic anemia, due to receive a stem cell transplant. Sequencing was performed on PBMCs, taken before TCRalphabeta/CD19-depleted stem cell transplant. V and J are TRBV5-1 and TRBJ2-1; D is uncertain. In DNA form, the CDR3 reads TGCGCCAGCAGCGTACAGTCGGCCTACAATGAGCAGTTCTTC. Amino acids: CASSVQSAYNEQFF.